This T cell receptor (beta chain) was sequenced for a study of blood T cell dynamics during melanoma immunotherapy. As to time point: week 3, after first cycle of checkpoint inhibitor. The germline V gene has CDR1 MNHNS and CDR2 SASEGT. The V and J ends lost 6 bases and 0 bases, in that order; junction bases with no gene match: 3. The CDR3 runs to 14 residues. Generated by immunoSEQ multiplex PCR, the TCRdb table keeps only in-frame clones and is missing some. This sample has 11,000 or so clones, with around nine tenths found just once. The sample consisted of blood, taken from a patient treated with checkpoint blockade. This TCR derives from a human donor with melanoma. V gene TRBV6-1 combines with J gene TRBJ2-3; 7 bases are shared with TRBD2. CDR3 loop: CASRSGGSTDTQYF. CDR3 DNA: TGTGCCAGCAGGTCGGGGGGTAGCACAGATACGCAGTATTTT.